This T cell receptor (beta chain) was profiled in a study of a mutant IDH1 vaccine in newly diagnosed glioma. Study-level information: Prior therapy was radiotherapy, temozolomide, or both; most received both.

Study-wide results and caveats: Altogether, around 93% of patients exhibited vaccine-induced immune responses.

A remark on this clone: Its target is not known.

Here immunoSEQ multiplex PCR was the method, and the copy in TCRdb shows in-frame clones only, minus some. Among roughly 99,000 clones listed, 70% to 90% were seen once. Regarding time point: baseline, week 1 (first vaccination visit). Indicated treatment: pre-vaccination baseline after standard-of-care therapy. Diagnosis in the donors showed new WHO grade 3 or 4 astrocytomas that were IDH1-mutant and ATRX-lost. This CDR3 is 14 amino acids long. V was trimmed by 3 bases and J by 4 bases, leaving 11 bases between them. CDR1 is LNHNV, CDR2 YYDKDF, per germline (reference sequence). The clonotype originates from a woman aged 45-59 years with glioma. The chain uses TRBV15 and TRBJ2-3; D gene unclear. Sequencing used PBMCs, obtained from a glioma patient treated with radiotherapy, temozolomide or both. The CDR3 region has the DNA TGTGCCACCAGCAGCGAAGAGAGACCAGATACGCAGTATTTT. This translates into CATSSEERPDTQYF. Variable domain in full (rest from reference TRBV15 and TRBJ2-3): DAMVIQNPRYQVTQFGKPVTLSCSQTLNHNVMYWYQQKSSQAPKLLFHYYDKDFNNEADTPDNFQSRRPNTSFCFLDIRSPGLGDTAMYLCATSSEERPDTQYFGPGTRLTVL.